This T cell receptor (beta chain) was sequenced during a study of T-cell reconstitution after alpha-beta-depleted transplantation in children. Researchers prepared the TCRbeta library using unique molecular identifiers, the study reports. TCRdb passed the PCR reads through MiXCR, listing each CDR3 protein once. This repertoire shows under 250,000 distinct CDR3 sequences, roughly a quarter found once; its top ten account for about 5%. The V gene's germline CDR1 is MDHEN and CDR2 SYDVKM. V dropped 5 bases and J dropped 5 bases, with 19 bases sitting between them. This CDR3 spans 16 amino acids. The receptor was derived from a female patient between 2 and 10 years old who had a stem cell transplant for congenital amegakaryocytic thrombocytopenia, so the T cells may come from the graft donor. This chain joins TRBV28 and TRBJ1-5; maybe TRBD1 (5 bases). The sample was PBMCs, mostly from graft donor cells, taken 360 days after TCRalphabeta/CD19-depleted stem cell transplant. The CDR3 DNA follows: TGTGCCAGCAGTCTAGCGGAGGGCAGGGACGATCAGCCCCAGCATTTT. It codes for CASSLAEGRDDQPQHF.